This TCR beta chain was identified during a study of cytomegalovirus exposure and HLA in healthy donors. Study findings and constraints: Specificity of a few CMV-associated chains for CMV antigens was verified in vitro. In the 95 to 150 validation repertoires, about 95% of cluster scores exceeded 0, per a later analysis. Most sequenced TCRs were rare (though some public TCRs occurred in many donors). The listing of about 150 TCR beta chains classed them as cytomegalovirus-associated.

The ends were cut back, 6 bases at V and 0 bases at J, with 15 bases in the middle. The CDR3 has 15 residues. Germline CDR1 KGHSH, CDR2 LQKENI. Remarks on this clone: Its target is unknown.

Method: immunoSEQ multiplex PCR; TCRdb's copy keeps in-frame clones and lacks some. The table includes some 100,000 clones, approximately 88% detected once. The source material was PBMCs. This TCR was recovered from a man between 18 and 29 years old in good health and CMV-seronegative. The gene calls are TRBV18 and TRBJ2-7; D perhaps matches TRBD2 (5 bases). For the CDR3, the DNA is TGTGCCAGCTCCGACTCCGGGGAGAGCTCCTACGAGCAGTACTTC. It encodes CASSDSGESSYEQYF.